The clone carrying this T cell receptor (beta chain) was seen ten or more times. The antigen is not known. Thyroid surgery was preceded by no treatment in any patient. This sample was included in a study of metastatic and nonmetastatic thyroid tumors. Study at large: From malignant and benign thyroid patients, repertoires in blood and in tumor or nodule tissue were compared. The study's findings and limits: It was reportedly found that TCR beta diversity was significantly higher in malignant thyroid tumors than in benign nodules, a difference seen in both blood and tumor samples.

V was clipped by 1 base and J by 0 bases, with 7 bases between them. Germline CDR1 and CDR2: MDHEN and SYDVKM. The CDR3 has 15 residues. Source study methods: A papillary thyroid cancer distant-metastasis classifier was built from CDR3 differences across clinicopathological groups. TCRdb used MiXCR to call clones anew from the PCR reads. The V and J calls here are based on TCRdb, not the publication. The table records 40,000 to 50,000 clones, roughly an eighth of them present only once. Sequenced: blood. This chain joins TRBV28 and TRBJ2-1; TRBD2 is a possible D gene (5 bases). The source of this sequence is a male donor with papillary thyroid cancer or a benign thyroid nodule (not recorded which). Some clones in this sample may be carry-over from other donors' samples. The CDR3 sequence: CASSLLASSYNEQFF. DNA for the CDR3: TGTGCCAGCAGTTTATTAGCGAGCTCCTACAATGAGCAGTTCTTC.